This T cell receptor beta chain originates from a study of Graves' ophthalmopathy and Graves' hyperthyroidism (dated by TCRdb to 2016 to 2019). Regarding the research as a whole: Peripheral blood was collected at initial diagnosis, prior to any treatment. To explore V-J signatures that separate ophthalmopathy from hyperthyroidism, a discovery set of about a hundred patients was enrolled, consisting of about 43 with ophthalmopathy and some 59 with stable hyperthyroidism. The study used TCR beta repertoire signatures to distinguish Graves' ophthalmopathy from Graves' hyperthyroidism and to predict progression to ophthalmopathy. An independent validation cohort was composed of some 19 hyperthyroidism patients and 15 to 17 patients who later progressed from hyperthyroidism to ophthalmopathy. T-cell repertoires of thyroid tissue and blood were compared in five or six hyperthyroidism patients. In total, around 130 blood samples were TCR-sequenced: approximately 42 ophthalmopathy, 80 or so hyperthyroidism and approximately 17 hyperthyroidism-to-ophthalmopathy patients. After sampling, hyperthyroidism patients received methimazole starting at 30 mg daily, and ophthalmopathy patients received high-dose intravenous methylprednisolone.

TCR beta CDR3 regions were amplified from RNA transcripts for repertoire sequencing. The first round was an RT-PCR using HTBI primers with the Qiagen OneStep RT-PCR kit, and this first round was followed by a second-round multiplex PCR, then size selection and purification. Sequencing of the libraries was carried out on an Illumina HiSeq2000 in paired-end mode with 100 bp reads. The original pipeline was this. Reads were processed with SOAPnuke, discarding reads with adapters, uncalled bases, mean Phred below 15, or no exact constant-primer or identifier match. COPE v1.2.5 was used to merge high-quality paired reads. Clonotypes were defined as unique nucleotide sequences and were aligned to IMGT TRB V, D and J references using MiTCR v1.1. Analysis was restricted to V-J combinations with a frequency above 0.0001, which covered approximately 99% of repertoires. For each V-J combination, a TCR clonal expansion and chaos score was defined as F50 clonal expansion divided by the chaos observed in the TCRdist matrix. Welch's t-statistics and random forest were used to reduce features to 13 V-J combinations, which were fed into a naive Bayes classifier. The similarity between thyroid and blood repertoires was quantified using the Morisita-Horn index. Using fastp trimming at Q25 and MiXCR clonotype assembly, TCRdb reanalyzed the public sequencing data and kept in-frame beta chains. Entries that share a CDR3 protein sequence are merged under the most common genes and DNA. TCRdb's processing, not the authors', yielded these V and J calls. This sample is represented by approximately 640,000 distinct CDR3 sequences; 35% to 50% of them were singletons. The ten biggest clones cover over 2.5% of the sample.

Cut back by 7 bases and 1 base, the V and J ends lie 10 bases apart. The CDR3 sequence holds 14 residues, the cysteine and phenylalanine included. Only the CDR3 DNA is retained, 42 bases long and in frame from the first base. The germline V gene specifies WSHSY as CDR1 and SAAADI as CDR2. About this clonotype: Its specific antigen is unknown. Base qualities are not at hand, and no much larger clone is one base apart.

The paper's findings and limits, for the study overall: In validation, the model predicted ophthalmopathy progression with about 70% sensitivity and approximately 78% specificity; around twelve predicted patients were CT-confirmed with GO in a median of approximately 6.2 months. No statistical method was used to predetermine the sample size, and group allocation was not hidden from the investigators. Among expanded thyroid clonotypes with frequency above 0.001, most also showed up in blood, which suggests that blood repertoires may reflect the thyroid immune response. In cross-validation, the 13-signature model distinguished ophthalmopathy from stable hyperthyroidism with 85% to 90% sensitivity and 81% to 83% specificity, and in the test set the corresponding values were about 80% and 75%.

The ophthalmopathy patients had moderately to severely active disease, with a Clinical Activity Score of 3 or higher, a NOSPECS grade of 4 or higher, and a disease duration of less than 3 months. Anyone with other autoimmune diseases, uncontrolled infections, pregnancy or lactation was excluded from the study. Diagnosis was based on clinical symptoms, serum thyroxine, TRAb, thyroid ultrasound and orbital computed tomography. Using Ficoll-Paque density gradient centrifugation, PBMCs were isolated from 8.5 to 10 ml of fresh peripheral blood. Total RNA was extracted with Trizol reagent and quality-checked on an Agilent 2100 Bioanalyzer.

The chain joins TRBV10-2 to TRBJ2-2; 5 matching bases give a weak D call of TRBD1. The sequence was collected from an adult man with Graves' ophthalmopathy. What was sequenced was peripheral blood. The CDR3 protein: CASKAQVNTGELFF. The DNA sequence is as follows: TGCGCCAGCAAAGCACAGGTGAACACCGGGGAGCTGTTTTTT.